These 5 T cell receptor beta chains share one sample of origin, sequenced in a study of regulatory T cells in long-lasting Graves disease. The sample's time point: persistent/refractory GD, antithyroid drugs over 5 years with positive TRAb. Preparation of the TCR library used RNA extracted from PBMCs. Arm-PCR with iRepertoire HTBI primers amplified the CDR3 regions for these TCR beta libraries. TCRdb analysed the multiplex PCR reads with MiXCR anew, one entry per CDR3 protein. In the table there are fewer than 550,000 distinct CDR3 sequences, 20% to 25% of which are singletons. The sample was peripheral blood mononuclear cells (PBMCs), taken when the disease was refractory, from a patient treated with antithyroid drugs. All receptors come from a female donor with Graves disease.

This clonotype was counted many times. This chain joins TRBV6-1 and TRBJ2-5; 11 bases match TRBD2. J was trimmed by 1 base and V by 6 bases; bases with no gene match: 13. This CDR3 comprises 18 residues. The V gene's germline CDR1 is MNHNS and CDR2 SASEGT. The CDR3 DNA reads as TGTGCCAGCAGGGCGTGGGCTAGCGGGAGGCGAATCCAAGAGACCCAGTACTTC. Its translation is CASRAWASGRRIQETQYF.

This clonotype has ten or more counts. As DNA, the CDR3 is TGTGCCAGCAGCCCGAACTACTCAGGGAGGGATGGCTACACCTTC. Protein sequence: CASSPNYSGRDGYTF. This chain uses TRBV7-8 with TRBJ1-2, with TRBD1 as a possible D gene (5 bases). The CDR3 is 15 residues long. Germline CDR1 SGHVS, CDR2 FQNEAQ. Between the trimmed V and J ends, which lost 5 bases and 6 bases, there was a span of 19 bases.

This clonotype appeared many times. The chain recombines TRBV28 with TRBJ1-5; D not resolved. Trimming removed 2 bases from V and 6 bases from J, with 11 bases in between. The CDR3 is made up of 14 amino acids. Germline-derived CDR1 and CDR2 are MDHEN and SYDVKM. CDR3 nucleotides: TGTGCCAGCAGTTTAGTACGGGCCGTTCAGCCCCAGCATTTT. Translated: CASSLVRAVQPQHF.

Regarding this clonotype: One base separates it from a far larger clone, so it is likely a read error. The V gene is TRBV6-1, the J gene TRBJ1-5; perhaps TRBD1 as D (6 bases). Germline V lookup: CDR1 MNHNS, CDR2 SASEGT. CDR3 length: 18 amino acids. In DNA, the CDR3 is TGTGCCAGCAGCACCTCAGGGGTCCTTTATAGAAGCAAGCAGCCCCAGCATTTT. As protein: CASSTSGVLYRSKQPQHF.

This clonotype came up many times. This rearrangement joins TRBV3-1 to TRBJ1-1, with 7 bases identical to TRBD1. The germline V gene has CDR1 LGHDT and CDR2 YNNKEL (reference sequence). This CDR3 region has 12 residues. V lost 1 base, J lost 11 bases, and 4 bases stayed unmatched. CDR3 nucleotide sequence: TGTGCCAGCAGCCAAGGGGGCAGGGGGGCTTTCTTT. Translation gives CASSQGGRGAFF. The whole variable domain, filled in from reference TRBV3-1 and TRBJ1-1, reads DTAVSQTPKYLVTQMGNDKSIKCEQNLGHDTMYWYKQDSKKFLKIMFSYNNKELIINETVPNRFSPKSPDKAHLNLHINSLELGDSAVYFCASSQGGRGAFFGQGTRLTVV.